The rows below give T cell receptor beta chains drawn from one sample of a study of blood T cell repertoires in COVID-19. Assay used: immunoSEQ multiplex PCR; TCRdb lists only in-frame clones, some missing. This table has 150,000 to 200,000 clones, about 88% appearing once. Input material: peripheral blood. The receptors originated from a woman at least 80 years old with acute or convalescent COVID-19. CDR3s include the opening cysteine and the closing phenylalanine or tryptophan. D genes are given only for firm matches. The size entry is marked missing in some rows and otherwise reads once, few, many or a size class.

d_gene	j_gene	v_gene	abundance	CDR3aa	CDR3nt
.	TRBJ2-3	TRBV21-1	many	CASSKVLSGATTDTQYF	TGTGCCAGCAGCAAAGTACTATCGGGAGCTACCACAGATACGCAGTATTTT
TRBD1	TRBJ1-2	TRBV28	.	CASSSPGQGDYGYTF	TGTGCCAGCAGTTCCCCGGGACAGGGAGACTATGGCTACACCTTC
TRBD1	TRBJ1-2	TRBV4-1	few	CASTPTPGTGHYGYTF	TGCGCCAGCACCCCAACCCCTGGGACAGGGCACTATGGCTACACCTTC
.	TRBJ1-1	TRBV19	.	CASRQVGRQTEAFF	TGTGCCAGTCGACAAGTTGGGAGGCAAACTGAAGCTTTCTTT
.	TRBJ1-6	TRBV5-1	.	CASSLRPGSYNSPLHF	TGCGCCAGCAGCTTGCGGCCGGGCTCCTATAATTCACCCCTCCACTTT
TRBD2	TRBJ2-2	TRBV7-6	.	CASRVGGTHTGELFF	TGTGCCAGTAGGGTGGGAGGGACGCACACCGGGGAGCTGTTTTTT
TRBD2	TRBJ2-2	TRBV6-1	.	CASSDLGTSGGYAGELFF	TGTGCCAGCAGTGACCTCGGGACTAGCGGGGGTTATGCCGGGGAGCTGTTTTTT
TRBD1	TRBJ2-3	TRBV19	once	CASEGTGVGDTQYF	TGTGCCAGCGAGGGGACAGGGGTAGGAGATACGCAGTATTTT
.	TRBJ2-5	TRBV19	.	CASTTQGGSRETQYF	TGTGCCAGTACCACGCAGGGGGGATCAAGGGAGACCCAGTACTTC
TRBD2	TRBJ2-7	TRBV6-2/TRBV6-3	.	CASRYSSGVTYEQYF	TGTGCCAGCAGATACTCTAGCGGGGTGACCTACGAGCAGTACTTC
TRBD1	TRBJ2-7	TRBV7-9	.	CASSSGTGNYEQYF	TGTGCCAGCAGCTCCGGGACAGGGAACTACGAGCAGTACTTC
.	TRBJ1-2	TRBV28	once	CASINPGYGYTF	TGTGCCAGCATAAACCCGGGATATGGCTACACCTTC
TRBD2	TRBJ2-1	TRBV5-1	.	CASSLATGGPNEQFF	TGCGCCAGCAGCTTGGCTACGGGAGGGCCCAATGAGCAGTTCTTC
.	TRBJ2-2	TRBV5-1	once	CASSLARGAITGELFF	TGCGCCAGCAGCTTGGCCAGGGGGGCTATCACCGGGGAGCTGTTTTTT
.	TRBJ1-1	TRBV24-1	few	CATSDLQWFRQRGYWFTEAFF	TGTGCCACCAGTGATTTGCAATGGTTTCGGCAGAGAGGATACTGGTTCACTGAAGCTTTCTTT
.	TRBJ2-4	TRBV5-4	.	CASSLAAGIAKNIQYF	TGTGCCAGCAGCTTGGCTGCAGGGATAGCCAAAAACATTCAGTACTTC
.	TRBJ2-1	TRBV7-9	.	CASSPYGPGSSYNEQFF	TGTGCCAGCAGCCCCTATGGTCCGGGGAGCTCCTACAATGAGCAGTTCTTC
.	TRBJ2-2	TRBV30	.	CAWERNTGELFF	TGTGCCTGGGAGAGAAACACCGGGGAGCTGTTTTTT
TRBD1	TRBJ2-5	TRBV5-4	.	CASSLWDRETQYF	TGTGCCAGCAGCTTGTGGGACAGGGAAACCCAGTACTTC
.	TRBJ2-3	TRBV29-1	.	CSPLDSTDTQYF	TGCAGCCCCCTAGACAGCACAGATACGCAGTATTTT
.	TRBJ1-2	TRBV2	.	CASRPDTDYGYTF	TGTGCCAGCAGGCCCGACACCGACTATGGCTACACCTTC
.	TRBJ1-6	TRBV5-1	.	CASSLGVGDSPLHF	TGCGCCAGCAGTCTCGGGGTCGGAGATTCACCCCTCCACTTT
.	TRBJ1-1	TRBV7-2	.	CASIEQGNTEAFF	TGTGCCAGCATCGAACAGGGGAACACTGAAGCTTTCTTT
TRBD1	TRBJ2-2	TRBV6-4	once	CASSRDRVSGELFF	TGTGCCAGCAGCAGGGACAGGGTCAGCGGGGAGCTGTTTTTT
.	TRBJ2-2	TRBV3-1/TRBV3-2	.	CASSHPTEGLRNTGELFF	TGTGCCAGCAGCCACCCGACCGAGGGACTCCGGAACACCGGGGAGCTGTTTTTT
.	TRBJ2-2	TRBV5-6	.	CASTYEGMSTGELFF	TGTGCCAGCACCTACGAGGGAATGAGCACCGGGGAGCTGTTTTTT
.	TRBJ2-2	TRBV2	few	CASSFGVNTGELFF	TGTGCCAGCTCTTTCGGGGTGAACACCGGGGAGCTGTTTTTT
TRBD1	TRBJ1-1	TRBV3-1/TRBV3-2	.	CASSRTGTEAFF	TGTGCCAGCAGCCGGACAGGGACTGAAGCTTTCTTT
TRBD1	TRBJ2-1	TRBV30	.	CAWTTGVSEQFF	TGTGCCTGGACCACAGGGGTCAGTGAGCAGTTCTTC
.	TRBJ1-3	TRBV3-1/TRBV3-2	.	CASSQVVRLKNTIYF	TGTGCCAGCAGCCAAGTCGTACGGTTGAAGAACACCATATATTTT
TRBD1	TRBJ1-2	TRBV10-3	.	CATTGGLLYGYTF	TGTGCCACCACAGGGGGCTTACTCTATGGCTACACCTTC
.	TRBJ2-7	TRBV4-2	.	CASSQASGGYEQYF	TGTGCCAGCAGCCAAGCCTCCGGGGGCTACGAGCAGTACTTC
TRBD2	TRBJ2-2	TRBV2	once	CASSPEGASGSPGELFF	TGTGCCAGCAGCCCAGAAGGAGCAAGCGGGAGCCCCGGGGAGCTGTTTTTT
.	TRBJ2-7	TRBV5-8	.	CASGGLSYEQYF	TGTGCCAGCGGGGGCCTCTCCTACGAGCAGTACTTC
TRBD2	TRBJ2-3	TRBV2	few	CASSLGGSGSGDTQYF	TGTGCCAGCAGCCTCGGAGGTAGCGGGAGCGGAGATACGCAGTATTTT